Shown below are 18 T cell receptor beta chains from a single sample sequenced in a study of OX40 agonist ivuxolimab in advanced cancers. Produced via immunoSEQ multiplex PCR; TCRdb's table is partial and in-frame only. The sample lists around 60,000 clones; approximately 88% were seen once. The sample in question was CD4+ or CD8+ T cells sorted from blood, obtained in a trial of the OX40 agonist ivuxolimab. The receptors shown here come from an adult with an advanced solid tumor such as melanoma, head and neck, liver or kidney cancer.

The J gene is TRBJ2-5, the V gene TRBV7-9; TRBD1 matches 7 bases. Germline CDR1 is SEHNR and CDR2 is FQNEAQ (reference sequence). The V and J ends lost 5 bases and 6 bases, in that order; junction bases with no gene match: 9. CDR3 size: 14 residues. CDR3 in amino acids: CASSLKGQTQTQYF. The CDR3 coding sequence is TGTGCCAGCAGCCTCAAGGGACAGACCCAGACCCAGTACTTC.

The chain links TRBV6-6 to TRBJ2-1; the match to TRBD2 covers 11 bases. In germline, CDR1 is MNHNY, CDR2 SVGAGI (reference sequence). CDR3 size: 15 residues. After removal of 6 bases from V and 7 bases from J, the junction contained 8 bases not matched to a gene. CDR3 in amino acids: CASRKVAGGPNEQFF. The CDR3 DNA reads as TGTGCCAGCAGGAAGGTAGCGGGAGGGCCAAATGAGCAGTTCTTC.

The CDR3, as DNA: TGTGCCAGCAGCTTGAATGGACTTGGCACAGATACGCAGTATTTT. The encoded protein is CASSLNGLGTDTQYF. The rearrangement links TRBV5-6 to TRBJ2-3; TRBD2 is a possible D gene (5 bases). Germline values: CDR1 SGHDT, CDR2 YYEEEE. The CDR3 sequence is 15 residues long. V was pared by 1 base and J by 1 base, with 10 bases between.

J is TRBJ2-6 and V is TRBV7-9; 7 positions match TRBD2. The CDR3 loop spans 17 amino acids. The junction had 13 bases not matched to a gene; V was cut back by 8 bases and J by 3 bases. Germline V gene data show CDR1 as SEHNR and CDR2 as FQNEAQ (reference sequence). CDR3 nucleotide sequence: TGTGCCAGCGTGAGGGACGGGGGGTTCGGTGGGGCCAACGTCCTGACTTTC. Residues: CASVRDGGFGGANVLTF.

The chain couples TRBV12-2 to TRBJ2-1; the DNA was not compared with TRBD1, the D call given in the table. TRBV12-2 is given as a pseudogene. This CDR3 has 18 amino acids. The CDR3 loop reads CASRSGTGTCSSYNEQFF. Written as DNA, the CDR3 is TGTGCAAGTCGCTCCGGGACAGGGACTTGTAGCTCCTACAATGAGCAGTTCTTC.

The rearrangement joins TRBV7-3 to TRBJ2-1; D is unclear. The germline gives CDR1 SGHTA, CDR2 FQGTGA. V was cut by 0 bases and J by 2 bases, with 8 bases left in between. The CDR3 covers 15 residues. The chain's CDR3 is CASSLTYQAYNEQFF. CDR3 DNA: TGTGCCAGCAGCTTAACGTACCAGGCCTACAATGAGCAGTTCTTC.

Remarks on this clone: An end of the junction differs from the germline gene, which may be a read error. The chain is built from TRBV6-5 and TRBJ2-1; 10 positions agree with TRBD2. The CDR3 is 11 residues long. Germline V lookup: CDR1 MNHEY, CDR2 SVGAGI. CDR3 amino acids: CASTKRLAGLF. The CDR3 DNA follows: TGTGCCAGCACCAAAAGACTAGCGGGCCTCTTC.

The CDR3 loop reads CASTHRQGGFQPQHF. Written as DNA, the CDR3 is TGTGCCAGCACCCATCGACAGGGGGGCTTCCAGCCCCAGCATTTT. V gene TRBV6-1 combines with J gene TRBJ1-5; TRBD1 matches at 9 bases. The CDR3 spans 15 residues. CDR1 and CDR2 (germline): MNHNS, SASEGT. The V segment lost 7 bases and the J segment 7 bases; nucleotides outside the gene matches: 11.

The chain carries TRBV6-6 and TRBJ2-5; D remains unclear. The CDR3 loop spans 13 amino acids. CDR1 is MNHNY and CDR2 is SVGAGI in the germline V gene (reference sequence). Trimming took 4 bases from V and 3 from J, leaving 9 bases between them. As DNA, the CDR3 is TGTGCCAGCAGTTCCTTCTACGAAGAGACCCAGTACTTC. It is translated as CASSSFYEETQYF.

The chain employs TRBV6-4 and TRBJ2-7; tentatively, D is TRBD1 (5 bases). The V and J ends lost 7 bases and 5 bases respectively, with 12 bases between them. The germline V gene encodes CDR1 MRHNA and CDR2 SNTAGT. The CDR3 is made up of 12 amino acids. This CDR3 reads CASKQVLDEQYF. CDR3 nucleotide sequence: TGTGCCAGCAAACAGGTCTTGGACGAGCAGTACTTC.

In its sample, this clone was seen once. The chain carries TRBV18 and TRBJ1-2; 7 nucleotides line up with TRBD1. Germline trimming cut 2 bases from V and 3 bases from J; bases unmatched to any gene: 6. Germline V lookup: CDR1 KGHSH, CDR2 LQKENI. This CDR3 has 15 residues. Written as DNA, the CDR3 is TGTGCCAGCTCACCAGGCCTTGACAGGGACTATGGCTACACCTTC. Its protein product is CASSPGLDRDYGYTF.

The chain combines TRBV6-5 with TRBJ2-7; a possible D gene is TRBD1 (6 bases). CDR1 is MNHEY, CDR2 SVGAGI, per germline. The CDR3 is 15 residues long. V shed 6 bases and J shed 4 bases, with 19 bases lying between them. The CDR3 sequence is CASSINQGFGYEQYF. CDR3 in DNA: TGTGCCAGCAGCATCAATCAGGGGTTCGGGTACGAGCAGTACTTC.

CDR3 residues: CASSLGGQGAAYNEQFF. CDR3 bases: TGTGCCAGCAGCTTAGGAGGGCAGGGGGCCGCGTACAATGAGCAGTTCTTC. The chain is built from TRBV11-1 and TRBJ2-1, with 8 bases aligning to TRBD1. V was pared by 1 base and J by 4 bases, with 9 bases of the junction left unmatched. This CDR3 has 17 amino acids. From germline, CDR1 is SGHAT and CDR2 FQDESV (reference sequence).

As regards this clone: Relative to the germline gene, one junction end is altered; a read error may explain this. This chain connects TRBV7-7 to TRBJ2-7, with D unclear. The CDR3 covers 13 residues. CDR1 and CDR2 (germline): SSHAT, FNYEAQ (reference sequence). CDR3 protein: CASSLGPTGEQYF. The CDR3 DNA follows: TGTGCTAGCAGCTTAGGGCCTACGGGTGAGCAGTACTTC.

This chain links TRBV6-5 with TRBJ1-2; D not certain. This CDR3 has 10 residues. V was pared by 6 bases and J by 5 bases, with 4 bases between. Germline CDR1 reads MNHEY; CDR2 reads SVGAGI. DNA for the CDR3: TGTGCCAGCAGGACATATGGCTACACCTTC. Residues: CASRTYGYTF.

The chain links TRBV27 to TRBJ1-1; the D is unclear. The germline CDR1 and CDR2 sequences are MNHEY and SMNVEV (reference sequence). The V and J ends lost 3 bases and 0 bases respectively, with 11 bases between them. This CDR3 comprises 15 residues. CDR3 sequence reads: CASSLKVEMNTEAFF. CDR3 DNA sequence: TGTGCCAGCAGTTTGAAAGTAGAAATGAACACTGAAGCTTTCTTT.

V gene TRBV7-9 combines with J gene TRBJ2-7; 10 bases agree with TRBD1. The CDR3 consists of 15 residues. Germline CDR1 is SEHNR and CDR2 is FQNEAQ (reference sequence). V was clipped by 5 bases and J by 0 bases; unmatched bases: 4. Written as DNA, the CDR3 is TGTGCCAGCAGCCGAGGACAGGGGGACTCCTACGAGCAGTACTTC. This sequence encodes CASSRGQGDSYEQYF.

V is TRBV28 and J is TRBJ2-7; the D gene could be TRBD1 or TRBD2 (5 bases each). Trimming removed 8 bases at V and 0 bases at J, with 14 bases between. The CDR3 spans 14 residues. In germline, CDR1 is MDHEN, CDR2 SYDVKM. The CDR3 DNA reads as TGTGCCAGCCCACCGTCCGGGACCTCCTACGAGCAGTACTTC. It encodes CASPPSGTSYEQYF.